The T cell receptor beta chain under discussion was sequenced for a study of control samples from healthy donors and cancer patients. Some clones are missing from TCRdb's copy, which holds only in-frame ones; the method was immunoSEQ multiplex PCR. The sample holds tens of thousands of clones, about 88% seen once. The germline CDR1 and CDR2 sequences are MNHEY and SMNVEV (reference sequence). With V trimmed by 2 bases and J by 2 bases, 3 bases remained unmatched. The length of the CDR3 is 16 residues. The source is a woman between 45 and 65 years old with colorectal cancer. This chain connects TRBV27 to TRBJ2-2, with 9 bases matching TRBD2. The specimen was PBMCs. CDR3 DNA: TGTGCCAGCAGTTTACGGCGGGGGGGAAACACCGGGGAGCTGTTTTTT. As protein: CASSLRRGGNTGELFF.